A single sample is the source of the 8 T cell receptor beta chains below, sequenced in a study of blood T cell repertoires in COVID-19. Using immunoSEQ multiplex PCR, the repertoire was profiled, and TCRdb retains in-frame clones only, with some absent. The sample consists of roughly 50,000 clones, 65% to 90% of them appearing once. The sequenced material came from peripheral blood. The receptor source for this set is a human donor in a cohort sampled during active COVID-19.

The chain combines TRBV10-1 with TRBJ2-5; perhaps TRBD1 as D (6 bases). V lost 5 bases and J lost 3, with 10 bases in between. The CDR3 length is 13 residues. CDR1 is WNHNN and CDR2 is SYGVQD in the germline V gene (reference sequence). Here the CDR3 DNA reads TGCGCCAGCAGTTTGTCAGGGGAAGAGACCCAGTACTTC. Translated, it gives CASSLSGEETQYF.

Only a few counts were recorded for this clone. The gene calls are TRBV7-9 and TRBJ1-2, with 7 nucleotides matching TRBD1. CDR3 length: 14 residues. V shed 5 bases and J 6 bases; nucleotides not matched to a gene: 9. The germline V gene has CDR1 SEHNR and CDR2 FQNEAQ (reference sequence). This CDR3 is CASSLTGSGNGYTF. The CDR3 bases are TGTGCCAGCAGCCTGACAGGGTCCGGGAATGGCTACACCTTC.

The genes are TRBV7-2 and TRBJ1-4, with unresolved D. With 3 bases removed from V and 7 bases from J, the gap between germline ends came to 15 bases. This CDR3 has 15 residues. Germline V lookup: CDR1 SGHTA, CDR2 FQGNSA. CDR3 sequence reads: CASSLGPSLSEKLFF. The CDR3 nucleotides read TGTGCCAGCAGCTTGGGCCCGTCACTGAGTGAAAAACTGTTTTTT.

The DNA of the CDR3 is TGTGCCAGCAGTTTCCAACTAGCGGGGGTACAAACCGGGGAGCTGTTTTTT. Encoded protein: CASSFQLAGVQTGELFF. This rearrangement joins TRBV27 to TRBJ2-2; 11 bases line up with TRBD2. CDR1 and CDR2 from the germline V gene are MNHEY and SMNVEV (reference sequence). This CDR3 spans 17 amino acids. After removal of 3 bases from V and 5 bases from J, the junction contained 8 bases not matched to a gene.

The CDR3 protein is CASRDRSPTSGFYEQYF. In DNA, the CDR3 is TGCGCCAGCAGGGACAGGAGCCCAACTAGCGGTTTCTACGAGCAGTACTTC. This sequence joins TRBV23-1 and TRBJ2-7; possible D gene TRBD2, 8 bases. TRBV23-1 is an ORF for which the function is uncertain. The CDR3 runs to 17 residues. Deletions cut 6 bases from V and 3 bases from J, with 24 bases between.

The J gene is TRBJ2-7, the V gene TRBV28; 9 bases are shared with TRBD1. With 5 bases clipped from V and 3 bases from J, the junction kept 11 bases outside the gene matches. CDR1 MDHEN and CDR2 SYDVKM come from the germline V gene. The CDR3 is 16 residues long. CDR3 in DNA: TGTGCCAGCAGTAGCAACAGGGGGCGCGTTCACTACGAGCAGTACTTC. It encodes CASSSNRGRVHYEQYF.

The V call is TRBV2, the J call TRBJ2-2; 7 bases are a match to TRBD1. CDR3 length: 15 amino acids. V lost 10 bases, J lost 4 bases, and 12 bases stayed unmatched. Germline values: CDR1 SNHLY, CDR2 FYNNEI. The CDR3 loop is CAIPHPDRATGELFF. CDR3 nucleotides: TGTGCCATTCCACATCCCGACAGGGCCACCGGGGAGCTGTTTTTT.

V and J are TRBV7-9 and TRBJ2-1; perhaps TRBD2 as D (5 bases). V was shortened by 0 bases and J by 6 bases, with 9 bases between the two germline ends. Germline V gene lookup returns CDR1 SEHNR and CDR2 FQNEAQ (reference sequence). The CDR3 is 14 amino acids. The CDR3 nucleotides are TGTGCCAGCAGCTTAGCTGGACTCATCAATGAGCAGTTCTTC. It specifies CASSLAGLINEQFF.